The rows below give T cell receptor beta chains drawn from one sample of a study of CD8 T cells in Susac syndrome. TCRdb fed the immunoSEQ multiplex PCR reads into MiXCR, producing one record per CDR3 protein. The sample gives some 220,000 distinct CDR3 sequences, 95% of which show up once; about 0.088% is in the top ten. The specimen sequenced was CD4+ T cells from PBMCs. The source is a human donor with multiple sclerosis. The CDR3 runs from the conserved cysteine through the conserved F or W. The D gene is left open where the match is weak. Rows give clone size only sometimes, using once, few, many, or a class for an expanded clone.

size	J	D	V	DNA	CDR3
-	TRBJ2-1	-	TRBV29-1	TGCAGCGCCGAACAATGGGGAGTGGATGAGCAGTTCTTC	CSAEQWGVDEQFF
-	TRBJ2-1	-	TRBV12-3/TRBV12-4	TGTGCCAGCAGTCACGGGGGACTCTTGGTTTTCAATGAGCAGTTCTTC	CASSHGGLLVFNEQFF
-	TRBJ2-3	TRBD2	TRBV29-1	TGCAGCGTTGTGATCCGGCTAGCGGGGGGCCCACCTAGCACAGATACGCAGTATTTT	CSVVIRLAGGPPSTDTQYF
-	TRBJ1-1	-	TRBV4-1	TGCGCCAGCAGCCAAGTATCCGGGACAAGGAACACTGAAGCTTTCTTT	CASSQVSGTRNTEAFF
-	TRBJ1-2	TRBD1	TRBV6-5	TGTGCCAGCAGACCTGGGACAGGGCAGTATGGCTACACCTTC	CASRPGTGQYGYTF
-	TRBJ2-7	-	TRBV9	TGTGCCAGCAGCGTAGGTGTAGGGTCTTTTTACGAGCAGTACTTC	CASSVGVGSFYEQYF
-	TRBJ2-7	TRBD1	TRBV29-1	TGCAGCGTTGGCGGACAGGTGGACGGCTACGAGCAGTACTTC	CSVGGQVDGYEQYF
-	TRBJ2-7	-	TRBV4-1	TGCGCCAGCAGCCAAGATCTATCGACATCCCCCTACGAGCAGTACTTC	CASSQDLSTSPYEQYF
-	TRBJ1-2	-	TRBV20-1	TGCAGTGCTAGGGCTACTACGAACTATGGCTACACCTTC	CSARATTNYGYTF
-	TRBJ2-1	-	TRBV20-1	TGCAGTGCTACTGGGGGATCCTACAATGAGCAGTTCTTC	CSATGGSYNEQFF
-	TRBJ1-1	-	TRBV29-1	TGCAGCGTCGTCTGGGGCGCGGCTAACACTGAAGCTTTCTTT	CSVVWGAANTEAFF
-	TRBJ2-5	-	TRBV7-2	TGTGCCAGCAGCTTACTCAGGGACGGGGTGACCCAGTACTTC	CASSLLRDGVTQYF
-	TRBJ2-7	TRBD2	TRBV6-5	TGTGCCAGCAGTTACCGAAGAAGGACTAGCGGGAACGAGCAGTACTTC	CASSYRRRTSGNEQYF
few	TRBJ2-7	-	TRBV18	TGTGCCAGCTCACCACTGGGCAGCTCCTACGAGCAGTACTTC	CASSPLGSSYEQYF
-	TRBJ2-1	TRBD2	TRBV6-1	TGTGCCAGCAGTGAAGGCGGGACTAGCGTGCAGTTCTTC	CASSEGGTSVQFF
-	TRBJ1-2	-	TRBV11-2	TGTGCCAGCAGCTTAGACAATTTGCGCTACACCTTC	CASSLDNLRYTF
-	TRBJ1-2	-	TRBV10-3	TGTGCCATCAGTGAGTCGCCGGGCTGGGGCTACACCTTC	CAISESPGWGYTF
-	TRBJ2-7	TRBD1	TRBV6-5	TGTGCCAGCAGTTTAGGGGACAGGCCCTACGAGCAGTACTTC	CASSLGDRPYEQYF
-	TRBJ2-7	-	TRBV15	TGTGCCACCAGCCCTCACGGGACACCCAAATCCTACGAGCAGTACTTC	CATSPHGTPKSYEQYF
-	TRBJ1-2	-	TRBV20-1	TGCAGTGCTAGCAGAGGCAGCTATGGCTACACCTTC	CSASRGSYGYTF
-	TRBJ2-1	TRBD1	TRBV7-2	TGTGCCAGCAGCTTAGCCGGACAGGGAATAACCACCTACAATGAGCAGTTCTTC	CASSLAGQGITTYNEQFF
once	TRBJ2-5	TRBD2	TRBV4-1	TGCGCCAGCAGCCAACTAGCGGGAGACGGAGAGACCCAGTACTTC	CASSQLAGDGETQYF
-	TRBJ2-7	-	TRBV12-5	TGTGCTAGTGGTTTGGTATCTCACGAGCAGTACTTC	CASGLVSHEQYF
-	TRBJ2-5	TRBD2	TRBV18	TGTGCCAGCTCACCAAAGCGGGAGAAAGAGACCCAGTACTTC	CASSPKREKETQYF
few	TRBJ2-1	-	TRBV29-1	TGCAGCGCAGGGGGGTATGAGCAGTTCTTC	CSAGGYEQFF